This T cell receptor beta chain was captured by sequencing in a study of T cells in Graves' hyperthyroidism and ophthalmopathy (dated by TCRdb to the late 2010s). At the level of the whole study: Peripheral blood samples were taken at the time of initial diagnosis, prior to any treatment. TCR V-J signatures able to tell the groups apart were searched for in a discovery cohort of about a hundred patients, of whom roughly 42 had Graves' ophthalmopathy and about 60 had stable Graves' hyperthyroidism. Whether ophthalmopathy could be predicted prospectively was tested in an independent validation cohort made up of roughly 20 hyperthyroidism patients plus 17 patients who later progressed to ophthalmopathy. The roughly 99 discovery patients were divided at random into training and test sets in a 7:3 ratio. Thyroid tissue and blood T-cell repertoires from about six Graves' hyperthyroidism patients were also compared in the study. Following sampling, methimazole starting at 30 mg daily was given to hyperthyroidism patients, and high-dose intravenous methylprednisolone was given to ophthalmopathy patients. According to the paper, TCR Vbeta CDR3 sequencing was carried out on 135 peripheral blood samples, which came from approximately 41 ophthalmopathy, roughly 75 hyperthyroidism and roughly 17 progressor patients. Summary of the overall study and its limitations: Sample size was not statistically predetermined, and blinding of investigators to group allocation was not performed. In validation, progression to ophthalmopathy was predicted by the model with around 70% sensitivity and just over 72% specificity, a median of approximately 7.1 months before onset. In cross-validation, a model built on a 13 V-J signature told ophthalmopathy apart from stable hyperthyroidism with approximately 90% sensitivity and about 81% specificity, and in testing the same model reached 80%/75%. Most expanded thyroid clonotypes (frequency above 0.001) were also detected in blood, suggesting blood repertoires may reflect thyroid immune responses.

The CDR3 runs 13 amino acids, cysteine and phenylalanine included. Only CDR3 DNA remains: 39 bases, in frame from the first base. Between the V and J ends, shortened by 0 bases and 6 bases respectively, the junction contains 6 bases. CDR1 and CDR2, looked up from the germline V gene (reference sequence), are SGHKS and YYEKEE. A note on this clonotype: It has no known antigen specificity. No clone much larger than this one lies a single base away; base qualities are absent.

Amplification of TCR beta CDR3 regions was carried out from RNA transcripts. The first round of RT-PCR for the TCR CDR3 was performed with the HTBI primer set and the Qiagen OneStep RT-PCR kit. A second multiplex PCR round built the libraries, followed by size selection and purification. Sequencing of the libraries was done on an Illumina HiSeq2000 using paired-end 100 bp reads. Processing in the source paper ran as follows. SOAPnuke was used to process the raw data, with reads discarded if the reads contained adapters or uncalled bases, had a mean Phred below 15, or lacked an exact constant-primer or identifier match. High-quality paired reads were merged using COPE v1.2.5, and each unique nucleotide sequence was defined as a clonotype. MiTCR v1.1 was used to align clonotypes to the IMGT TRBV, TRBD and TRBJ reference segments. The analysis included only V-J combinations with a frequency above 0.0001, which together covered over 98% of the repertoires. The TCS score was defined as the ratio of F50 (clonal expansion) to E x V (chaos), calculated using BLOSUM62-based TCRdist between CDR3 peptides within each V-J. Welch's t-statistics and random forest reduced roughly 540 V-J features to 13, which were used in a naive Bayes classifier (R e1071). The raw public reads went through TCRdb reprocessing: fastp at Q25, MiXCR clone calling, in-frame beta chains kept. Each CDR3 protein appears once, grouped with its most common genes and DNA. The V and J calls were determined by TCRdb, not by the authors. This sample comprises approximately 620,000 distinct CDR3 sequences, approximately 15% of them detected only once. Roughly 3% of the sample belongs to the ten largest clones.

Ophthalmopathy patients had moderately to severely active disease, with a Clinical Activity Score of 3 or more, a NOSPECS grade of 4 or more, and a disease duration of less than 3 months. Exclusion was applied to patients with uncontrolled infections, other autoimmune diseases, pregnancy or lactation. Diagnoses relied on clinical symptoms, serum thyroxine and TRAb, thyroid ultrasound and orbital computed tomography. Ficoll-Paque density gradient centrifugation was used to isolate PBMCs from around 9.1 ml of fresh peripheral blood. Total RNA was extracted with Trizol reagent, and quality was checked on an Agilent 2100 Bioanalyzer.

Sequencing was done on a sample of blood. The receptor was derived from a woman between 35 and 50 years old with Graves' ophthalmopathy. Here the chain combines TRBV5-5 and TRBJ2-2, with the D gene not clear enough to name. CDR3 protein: CASSLEGPGELFF. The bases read TGTGCCAGCAGCTTGGAGGGCCCCGGGGAGCTGTTTTTT.